This T cell receptor (beta chain) appears in the sequencing data of a study of identical twins. The table lists this clonotype with a few counts. TCRdb re-called the 5' RACE reads with MiXCR, one entry per CDR3 protein. The table has 1.5 million to 2 million distinct CDR3 sequences, around 29% seen once. Germline lookup yields CDR1 SNHLY and CDR2 FYNNEI. The CDR3 is made up of 15 amino acids. V lost 4 bases and J lost 5; bases outside the gene matches: 7. The sample consisted of cord blood. This clonotype was sampled from a newborn girl in good health. The chain employs TRBV2 and TRBJ2-1; 8 nucleotides match TRBD2. This CDR3 reads CASSGPTSAHNEQFF. CDR3 nucleotides: TGTGCCAGCAGTGGTCCGACTAGCGCCCACAATGAGCAGTTCTTC.